Below are 11 T cell receptor beta chains sequenced from a single sample in a study of regulatory T cells in long-lasting Graves disease. Regarding time point: newly diagnosed GD, antithyroid drugs for less than 3 months. From RNA extracted from PBMCs, the TCR library was made. Through Arm-PCR of CDR3 regions and iRepertoire HTBI primers, TCR beta libraries were built. Each CDR3 protein gets one entry after TCRdb re-called the multiplex PCR reads with MiXCR. The sample lists 350,000 to 450,000 distinct CDR3 sequences; 15% to 20% were seen once. Another study also made use of these data, one on T cells in Graves' hyperthyroidism and ophthalmopathy.

The material sequenced was peripheral blood mononuclear cells (PBMCs), taken at new diagnosis, from a patient treated with antithyroid drugs. All receptors derive from a man in his forties with Graves disease.

The chain combines TRBV12-3 or TRBV12-4 with TRBJ2-7, with D possibly TRBD2 on 6 matching bases. The V gene lost 5 bases and the J gene lost 3 bases, with 14 bases spanning the gap. There are 14 residues in the CDR3. DNA of the CDR3: TGTGCCAGCAGTGAAGGAGGGCTTATCTACGAGCAGTACTTC. Protein sequence: CASSEGGLIYEQYF.

The chain links TRBV30 to TRBJ2-1; 10 bases line up with TRBD2. From germline, CDR1 is GTSNPN and CDR2 SVGIG (reference sequence). The V and J ends lost 4 bases and 7 bases, in that order; junction bases with no gene match: 7. The CDR3 runs to 14 residues. CDR3 nucleotide sequence: TGTGCCTGGACCGGGACTAGCGTATCAAATGAGCAGTTCTTC. Its protein is CAWTGTSVSNEQFF.

The genes are TRBV6-5 and TRBJ1-2; D perhaps matches TRBD1 (5 bases). The CDR3 spans 13 residues. Trimming stripped 0 bases from V and 6 bases from J, with 8 bases between. The germline V gene has CDR1 MNHEY and CDR2 SVGAGI. The CDR3 here is CASSYSVTDGYTF. CDR3 nucleotide sequence: TGTGCCAGCAGTTACTCCGTGACAGATGGCTACACCTTC.

In its sample, this clonotype was seen many times. The rearrangement uses TRBV6-1 and TRBJ2-7; no clear D. This CDR3 is built from 14 residues. Per the germline V gene, CDR1 is MNHNS and CDR2 is SASEGT. Trimming removed 1 base from V and 0 bases from J, with 7 bases in between. The chain's CDR3 is CASSEDLDSYEQYF. CDR3 nucleotide sequence: TGTGCCAGCAGTGAAGACCTAGACTCCTACGAGCAGTACTTC.

This clonotype was detected ten times or more. CDR3 DNA sequence: TGTGCCAGCACTCCCATGGGTCTGAACACTGAAGCTTTCTTT. Translating gives CASTPMGLNTEAFF. V usage is TRBV12-3 or TRBV12-4 and J usage is TRBJ1-1; no clear D gene. The CDR3 loop spans 14 amino acids. Trimming shortened V by 7 bases and J by 0 bases, and 12 bases separated the two germline ends.

This clonotype was seen more than once but under ten times. The chain recombines TRBV28 with TRBJ1-4; no clear D. V was pared by 3 bases and J by 0 bases, with 8 bases between. The CDR3 is made up of 15 amino acids. The germline V gene encodes CDR1 MDHEN and CDR2 SYDVKM. The CDR3, as DNA: TGTGCCAGCAGTTTCGCCGGACCAACTAATGAAAAACTGTTTTTT. It specifies CASSFAGPTNEKLFF.

A few counts support this clonotype. The chain links TRBV20-1 to TRBJ1-6, with D perhaps matching TRBD1 (6 bases). The V gene lost 0 bases and the J gene lost 4 bases, with 10 bases spanning the gap. CDR3 length: 15 residues. Looked up from germline, CDR1 is DFQATT and CDR2 is SNEGSKA (reference sequence). The CDR3 DNA reads TGCAGTGCTAGAGATGGGCAGGGGTATAATTCACCCCTCCACTTT. Protein product: CSARDGQGYNSPLHF.

This clonotype was picked up many times. The chain is built from TRBV5-1 and TRBJ2-3; possible D gene TRBD2, 6 bases. Trimming removed 4 bases from V and 5 bases from J, with 11 bases in between. The CDR3 is made up of 13 amino acids. CDR1 is SGHRS, CDR2 YFSETQ, per germline. Here the CDR3 DNA reads TGCGCCAGCAGCCCGGGGGTCAGAGATACGCAGTATTTT. This encodes CASSPGVRDTQYF.

This clonotype was seen many times. At one end the junction does not follow the germline gene, possibly because of a read error. The rearrangement uses TRBV6-1 and TRBJ2-3, with TRBD1 matching over 9 bases. CDR3 length equals 14 residues. CDR1 is MNHNS and CDR2 is SASEGT in the germline V gene. CDR3 bases: TGCGCCAGCAGTGTCAACAGGGGGCTGGATACGCAGTATTTT. Translating gives CASSVNRGLDTQYF.

This clonotype showed up many times. V usage is TRBV5-1 and J usage is TRBJ2-1; 10 bases are shared with TRBD2. CDR1 is SGHRS, CDR2 YFSETQ, per germline. The CDR3 length is 15 residues. The J segment lost 7 bases and the V segment lost 4 bases, leaving 8 bases of the junction unmatched. The CDR3 DNA sequence: TGCGCCAGCAGCCTAAGCGGGGGGGCTGGTAATGAGCAGTTCTTC. It is translated as CASSLSGGAGNEQFF. The entire variable domain, with the rest obtained from reference TRBV5-1 and TRBJ2-1, is as follows: KAGVTQTPRYLIKTRGQQVTLSCSPISGHRSVSWYQQTPGQGLQFLFEYFSETQRNKGNFPGRFSGRQFSNSRSEMNVSTLELGDSALYLCASSLSGGAGNEQFFGPGTRLTVL.

The chain employs TRBV7-3 and TRBJ2-3; D is unresolved. The CDR3 consists of 14 residues. Germline loops: CDR1 SGHTA, CDR2 FQGTGA. V dropped 5 bases and J dropped 4 bases, with 13 bases sitting between them. This CDR3 reads CASSPGIGSDTQYF. The DNA of the CDR3 is TGTGCCAGCAGCCCGGGTATAGGGTCAGATACGCAGTATTTT.